The 8 T cell receptor beta chains in this list originate from one sample, sequenced in a study of T cell changes during pregnancy in multiple sclerosis. Libraries were prepared by immunoSEQ multiplex PCR; TCRdb keeps only in-frame clonotypes and omits some of them. The table includes some 57,000 clones, 85% to 90% detected once. This material consisted of peripheral blood, taken in the first trimester of pregnancy. These receptors all come from a female donor in good health, enrolled as a control in a pregnancy study.

In this sample, this clone turned up a few times. The rearrangement links TRBV6-1 to TRBJ1-5, with D possibly being TRBD1 (6 bases). The CDR3 spans 16 residues. Germline V gives CDR1 MNHNS, CDR2 SASEGT. V was trimmed by 1 base and J by 6 bases, leaving 16 bases between them. Here the CDR3 reads CASSEDRVMLSQPQHF. The CDR3 nucleotides read TGTGCCAGCAGTGAAGACAGGGTAATGTTAAGTCAGCCCCAGCATTTT.

The rearrangement joins TRBV5-1 to TRBJ2-7; D not certain. The V and J ends lost 0 bases and 1 base respectively, with 5 bases between them. Germline CDR1 SGHRS, CDR2 YFSETQ. This CDR3 spans 13 amino acids. The CDR3 reads CASSLGASYEQYF. The CDR3 DNA follows: TGCGCCAGCAGCTTGGGGGCGTCCTACGAGCAGTACTTC.

The gene calls are TRBV7-3 and TRBJ2-1; D is perhaps TRBD1 (8 bases). The CDR3 loop spans 17 amino acids. The germline V gene encodes CDR1 SGHTA and CDR2 FQGTGA. Trimming shortened V by 5 bases and J by 2 bases, and 19 bases separated the two germline ends. The chain's CDR3 is CASSPGGAGGTYNEQFF. The DNA for the CDR3 is TGTGCCAGCAGCCCAGGGGGGGCAGGGGGCACCTACAATGAGCAGTTCTTC. Full variable domain (remainder filled in from reference TRBV7-3 and TRBJ2-1): GAGVSQTPSNKVTEKGKYVELRCDPISGHTALYWYRQSLGQGPEFLIYFQGTGAADDSGLPNDRFFAVRPEGSVSTLKIQRTERGDSAVYLCASSPGGAGGTYNEQFFGPGTRLTVL.

The genes are TRBV5-1 and TRBJ2-3; TRBD1 matches at 9 bases. Germline lookup yields CDR1 SGHRS and CDR2 YFSETQ. Losses at the gene ends were 4 bases for V and 2 bases for J; bases not matched to a gene: 5. This CDR3 region has 15 residues. CDR3 amino acids: CASSRDRDLTDTQYF. The DNA of the CDR3 is TGCGCCAGCAGCCGGGACAGGGACCTCACAGATACGCAGTATTTT. Together with reference TRBV5-1 and TRBJ2-3, the CDR3 gives the full variable domain: KAGVTQTPRYLIKTRGQQVTLSCSPISGHRSVSWYQQTPGQGLQFLFEYFSETQRNKGNFPGRFSGRQFSNSRSEMNVSTLELGDSALYLCASSRDRDLTDTQYFGPGTRLTVL.

The gene calls are TRBV29-1 and TRBJ1-1; D unclear. V was cut by 8 bases and J by 2 bases, with 9 bases left in between. Germline CDR1 SQVTM, CDR2 ANQGSEA. The CDR3 has 11 amino acids. CDR3 coding DNA: TGCAGCCCTTACATTAACACTGAAGCTTTCTTT. Translated: CSPYINTEAFF.

The V gene is TRBV18, the J gene TRBJ2-7; D uncertain. CDR1 and CDR2 from the germline V gene are KGHSH and LQKENI. Trimming removed 0 bases from V and 2 bases from J, with 8 bases in between. This CDR3 region has 14 residues. The CDR3 region is CASSPPSTPYEQYF. The CDR3 nucleotides read TGTGCCAGCTCACCACCTTCGACACCCTACGAGCAGTACTTC.

This chain joins TRBV2 and TRBJ1-2; 12 bases are a match to TRBD1. This CDR3 is 16 amino acids long. Losses at the gene ends were 1 base for V and 2 bases for J; bases not matched to a gene: 2. The V gene's germline CDR1 is SNHLY and CDR2 FYNNEI. The CDR3, as DNA: TGTGCCAGCAGTGAAGGGGGACAGGGGGCAAACTATGGCTACACCTTC. This translates into CASSEGGQGANYGYTF.

The gene calls are TRBV11-2 and TRBJ2-2, with D possibly matching TRBD1 (5 bases). CDR1 is SGHAT, CDR2 FQNNGV, per germline. The germline V and J ends were trimmed by 5 bases and 0 bases, with 10 bases remaining between them. There are 15 residues in the CDR3. The CDR3 here is CASSNSGTNTGELFF. The CDR3 DNA is TGTGCCAGCAGCAATTCAGGGACGAACACCGGGGAGCTGTTTTTT.